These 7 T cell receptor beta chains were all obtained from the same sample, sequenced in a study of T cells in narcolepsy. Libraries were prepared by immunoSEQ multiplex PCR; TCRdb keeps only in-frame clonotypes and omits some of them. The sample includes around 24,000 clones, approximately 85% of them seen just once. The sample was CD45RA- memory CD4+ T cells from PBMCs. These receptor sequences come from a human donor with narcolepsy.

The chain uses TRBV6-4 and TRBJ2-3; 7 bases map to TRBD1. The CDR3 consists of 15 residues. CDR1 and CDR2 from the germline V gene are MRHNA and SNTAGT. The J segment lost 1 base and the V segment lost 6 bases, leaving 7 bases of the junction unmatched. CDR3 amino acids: CASRAGTAGTDTQYF. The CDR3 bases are TGTGCCAGCAGGGCCGGGACAGCAGGCACAGATACGCAGTATTTT.

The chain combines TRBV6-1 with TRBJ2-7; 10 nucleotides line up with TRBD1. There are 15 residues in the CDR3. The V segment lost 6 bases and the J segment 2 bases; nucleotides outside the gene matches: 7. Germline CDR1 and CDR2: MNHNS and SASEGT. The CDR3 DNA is TGTGCCAGCAGGACCGCCGGGACAGGGGCCTACGAGCAGTACTTC. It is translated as CASRTAGTGAYEQYF.

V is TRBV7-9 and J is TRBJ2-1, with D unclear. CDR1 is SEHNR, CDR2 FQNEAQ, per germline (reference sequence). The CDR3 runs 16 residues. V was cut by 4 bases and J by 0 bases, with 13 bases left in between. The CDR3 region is CASSSRLHSSYNEQFF. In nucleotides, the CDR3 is TGTGCCAGCAGCTCCCGTCTACACAGCTCCTACAATGAGCAGTTCTTC.

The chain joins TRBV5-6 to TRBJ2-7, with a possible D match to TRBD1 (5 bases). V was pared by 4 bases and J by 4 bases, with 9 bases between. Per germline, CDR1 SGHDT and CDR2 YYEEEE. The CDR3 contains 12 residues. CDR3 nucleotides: TGTGCCAGCAGCCCTAACAGGTACGAGCAGTACTTC. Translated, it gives CASSPNRYEQYF.

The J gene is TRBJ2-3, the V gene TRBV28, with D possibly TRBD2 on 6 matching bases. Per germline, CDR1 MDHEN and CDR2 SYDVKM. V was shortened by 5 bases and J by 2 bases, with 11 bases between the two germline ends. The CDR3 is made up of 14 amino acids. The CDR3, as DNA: TGTGCCAGCAGTCCCGGGACTCTCACAGATACGCAGTATTTT. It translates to CASSPGTLTDTQYF. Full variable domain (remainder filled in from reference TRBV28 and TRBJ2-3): DVKVTQSSRYLVKRTGEKVFLECVQDMDHENMFWYRQDPGLGLRLIYFSYDVKMKEKGDIPEGYSVSREKKERFSLILESASTNQTSMYLCASSPGTLTDTQYFGPGTRLTVL.

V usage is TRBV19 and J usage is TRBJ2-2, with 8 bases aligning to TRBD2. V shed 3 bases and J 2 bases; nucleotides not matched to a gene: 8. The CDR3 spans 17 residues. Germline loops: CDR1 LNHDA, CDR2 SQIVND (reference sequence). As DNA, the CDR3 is TGTGCCAGTAGTATGGTTAGAACTAGCGGTAACACCGGGGAGCTGTTTTTT. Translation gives CASSMVRTSGNTGELFF. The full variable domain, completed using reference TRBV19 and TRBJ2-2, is DGGITQSPKYLFRKEGQNVTLSCEQNLNHDAMYWYRQDPGQGLRLIYYSQIVNDFQKGDIAEGYSVSREKKESFPLTVTSAQKNPTAFYLCASSMVRTSGNTGELFFGEGSRLTVL.

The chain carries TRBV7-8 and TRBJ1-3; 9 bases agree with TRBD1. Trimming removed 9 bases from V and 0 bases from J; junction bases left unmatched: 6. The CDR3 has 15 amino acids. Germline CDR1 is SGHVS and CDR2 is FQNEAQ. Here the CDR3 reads CASQTGGNSGNTIYF. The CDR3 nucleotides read TGTGCCAGTCAGACAGGGGGGAACTCTGGAAACACCATATATTTT.